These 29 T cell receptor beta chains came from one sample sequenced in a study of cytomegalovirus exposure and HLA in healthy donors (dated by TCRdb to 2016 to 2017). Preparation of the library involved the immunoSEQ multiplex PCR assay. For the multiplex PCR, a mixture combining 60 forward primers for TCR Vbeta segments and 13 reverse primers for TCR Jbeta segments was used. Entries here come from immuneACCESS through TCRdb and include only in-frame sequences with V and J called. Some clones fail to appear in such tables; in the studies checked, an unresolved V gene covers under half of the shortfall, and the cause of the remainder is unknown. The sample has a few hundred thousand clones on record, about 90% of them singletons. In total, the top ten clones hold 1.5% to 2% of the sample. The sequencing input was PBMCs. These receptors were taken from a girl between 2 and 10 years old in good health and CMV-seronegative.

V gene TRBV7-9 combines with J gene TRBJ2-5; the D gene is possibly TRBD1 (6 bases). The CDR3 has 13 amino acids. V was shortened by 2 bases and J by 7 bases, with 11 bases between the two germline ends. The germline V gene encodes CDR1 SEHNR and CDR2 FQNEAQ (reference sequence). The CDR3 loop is CASSLLEGVTQYF. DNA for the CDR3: TGTGCCAGCAGCTTATTAGAGGGGGTGACCCAGTACTTC.

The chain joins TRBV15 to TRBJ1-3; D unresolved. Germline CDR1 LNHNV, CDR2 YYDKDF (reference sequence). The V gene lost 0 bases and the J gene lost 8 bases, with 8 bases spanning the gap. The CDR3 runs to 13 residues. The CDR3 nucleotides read TGTGCCACCAGCAGAGATTGGGGAGACACCATATATTTT. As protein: CATSRDWGDTIYF.

For the CDR3, the DNA is TGTGCCAGCAGCGTAGGCGACGGGGGCGAGCAGTACTTC. It translates to CASSVGDGGEQYF. The chain couples TRBV9 to TRBJ2-7, with a tentative D call TRBD2 (6 bases). Trimming shortened V by 0 bases and J by 6 bases, and 10 bases separated the two germline ends. Germline assignment: CDR1 SGDLS and CDR2 YYNGEE. This CDR3 contains 13 residues.

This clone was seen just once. The CDR3 sequence is CTSPEGGRWCGELFF. The CDR3 DNA follows: TGCACCAGCCCGGAGGGGGGGCGATGGTGCGGGGAGCTGTTTTTT. The chain joins TRBV1 to TRBJ2-2; the listed D gene, TRBD2, was not tested against the DNA. TRBV1 is a pseudogene. The CDR3 is 15 amino acids.

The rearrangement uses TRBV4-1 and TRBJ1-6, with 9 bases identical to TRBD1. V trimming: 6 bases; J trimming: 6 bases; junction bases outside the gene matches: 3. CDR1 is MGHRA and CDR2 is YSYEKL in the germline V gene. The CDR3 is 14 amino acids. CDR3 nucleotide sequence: TGCGCCAGCAGAGGGGGACAGGGTAATTCACCCCTCCACTTT. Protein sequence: CASRGGQGNSPLHF.

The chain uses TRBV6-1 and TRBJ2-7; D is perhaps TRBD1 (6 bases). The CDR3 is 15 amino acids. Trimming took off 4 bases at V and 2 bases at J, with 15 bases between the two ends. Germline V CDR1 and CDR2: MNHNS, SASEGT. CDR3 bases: TGTGCCAGCAGTGGAGGGCCTCAGGGGACCTACGAGCAGTACTTC. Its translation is CASSGGPQGTYEQYF.

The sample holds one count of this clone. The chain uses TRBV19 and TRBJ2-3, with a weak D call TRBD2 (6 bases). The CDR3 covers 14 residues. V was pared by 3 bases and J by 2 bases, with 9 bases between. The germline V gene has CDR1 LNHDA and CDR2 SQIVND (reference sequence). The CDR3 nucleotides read TGTGCCAGTAGTATGGCGGGGTTCACAGATACGCAGTATTTT. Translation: CASSMAGFTDTQYF.

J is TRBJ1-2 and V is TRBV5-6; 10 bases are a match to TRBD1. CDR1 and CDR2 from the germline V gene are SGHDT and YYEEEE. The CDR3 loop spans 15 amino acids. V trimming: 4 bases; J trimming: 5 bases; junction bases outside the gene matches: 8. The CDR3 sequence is CASSTRQGAEYGYTF. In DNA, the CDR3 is TGTGCCAGCAGCACGAGACAGGGGGCGGAATATGGCTACACCTTC.

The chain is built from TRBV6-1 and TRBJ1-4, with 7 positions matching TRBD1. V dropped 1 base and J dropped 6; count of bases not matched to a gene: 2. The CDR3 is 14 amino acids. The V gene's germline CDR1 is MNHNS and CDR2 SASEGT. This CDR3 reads CASSEVGQYEKLFF. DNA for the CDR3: TGTGCCAGCAGTGAAGTGGGACAGTATGAAAAACTGTTTTTT.

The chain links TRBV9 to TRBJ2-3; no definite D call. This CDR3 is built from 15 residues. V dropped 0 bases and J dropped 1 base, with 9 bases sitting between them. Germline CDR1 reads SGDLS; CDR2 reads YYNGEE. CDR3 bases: TGTGCCAGCAGCGTAGGCGGCTCCCGCACAGATACGCAGTATTTT. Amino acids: CASSVGGSRTDTQYF.

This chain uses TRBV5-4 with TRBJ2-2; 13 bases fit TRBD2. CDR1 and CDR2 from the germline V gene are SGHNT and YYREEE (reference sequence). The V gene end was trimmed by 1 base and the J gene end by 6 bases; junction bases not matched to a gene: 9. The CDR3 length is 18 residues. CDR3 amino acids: CASSLIGLAGDRSGELFF. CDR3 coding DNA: TGTGCCAGCAGCTTGATCGGACTAGCGGGAGATCGGTCCGGGGAGCTGTTTTTT.

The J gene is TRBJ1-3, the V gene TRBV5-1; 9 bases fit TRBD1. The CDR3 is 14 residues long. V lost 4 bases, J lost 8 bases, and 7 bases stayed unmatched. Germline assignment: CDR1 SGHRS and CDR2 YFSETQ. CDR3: CASSKGQGPDTIYF. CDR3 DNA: TGCGCCAGCAGCAAGGGACAGGGTCCGGACACCATATATTTT.

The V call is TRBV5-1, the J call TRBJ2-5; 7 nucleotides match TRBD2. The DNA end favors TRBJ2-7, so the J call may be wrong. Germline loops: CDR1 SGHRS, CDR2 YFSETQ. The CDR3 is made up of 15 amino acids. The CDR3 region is CASTPLGGSSYEQYF. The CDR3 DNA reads TGCGCCAGCACCCCACTGGGGGGGAGCTCCTACGAGCAGTACTTC.

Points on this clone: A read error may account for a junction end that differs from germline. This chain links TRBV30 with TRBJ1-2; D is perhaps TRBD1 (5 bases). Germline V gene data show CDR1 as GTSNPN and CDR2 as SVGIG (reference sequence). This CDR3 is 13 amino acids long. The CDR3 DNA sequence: TGTACCTGGAGTAACTCAGGGATTCATGGCTACACCTTC. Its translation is CTWSNSGIHGYTF.

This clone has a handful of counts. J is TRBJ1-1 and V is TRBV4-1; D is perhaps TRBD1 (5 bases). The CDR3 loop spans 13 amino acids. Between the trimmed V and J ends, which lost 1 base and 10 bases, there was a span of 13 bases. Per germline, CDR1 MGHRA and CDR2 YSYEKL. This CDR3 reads CASSQGGEGRAFF. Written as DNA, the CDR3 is TGCGCCAGCAGCCAAGGGGGGGAGGGTCGAGCTTTCTTT.

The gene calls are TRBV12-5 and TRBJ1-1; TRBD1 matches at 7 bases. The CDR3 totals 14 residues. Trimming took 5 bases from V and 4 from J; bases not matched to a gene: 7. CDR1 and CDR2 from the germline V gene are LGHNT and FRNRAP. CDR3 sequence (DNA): TGTGCTAGTGGTGACAGGGCTCTCGGCACTGAAGCTTTCTTT. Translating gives CASGDRALGTEAFF.

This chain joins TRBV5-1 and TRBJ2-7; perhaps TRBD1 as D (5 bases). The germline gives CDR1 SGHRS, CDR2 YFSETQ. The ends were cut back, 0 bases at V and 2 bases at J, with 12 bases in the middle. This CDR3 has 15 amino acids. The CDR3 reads CASSLAGPKTYEQYF. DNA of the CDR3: TGCGCCAGCAGCTTGGCAGGGCCAAAGACCTACGAGCAGTACTTC.

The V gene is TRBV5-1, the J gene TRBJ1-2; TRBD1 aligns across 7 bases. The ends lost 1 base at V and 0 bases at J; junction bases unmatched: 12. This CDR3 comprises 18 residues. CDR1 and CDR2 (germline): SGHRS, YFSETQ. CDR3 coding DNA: TGCGCCAGCAGCTTGCAAACAACAGGGGTTGGGGCTAACTATGGCTACACCTTC. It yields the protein CASSLQTTGVGANYGYTF.

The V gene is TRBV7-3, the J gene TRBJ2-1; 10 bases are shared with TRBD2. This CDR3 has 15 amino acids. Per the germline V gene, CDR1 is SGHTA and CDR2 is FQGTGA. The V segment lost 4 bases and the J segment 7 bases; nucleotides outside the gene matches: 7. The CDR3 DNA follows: TGTGCCAGCAGCTCGAGCGGGGGGGCGCCTAATGAGCAGTTCTTC. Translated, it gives CASSSSGGAPNEQFF.

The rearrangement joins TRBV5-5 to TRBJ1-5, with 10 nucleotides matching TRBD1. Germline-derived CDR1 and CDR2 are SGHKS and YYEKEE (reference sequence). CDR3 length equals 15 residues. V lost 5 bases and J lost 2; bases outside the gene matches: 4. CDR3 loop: CASSWTGGGNQPQHF. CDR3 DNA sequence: TGTGCCAGCAGTTGGACAGGGGGTGGCAATCAGCCCCAGCATTTT.

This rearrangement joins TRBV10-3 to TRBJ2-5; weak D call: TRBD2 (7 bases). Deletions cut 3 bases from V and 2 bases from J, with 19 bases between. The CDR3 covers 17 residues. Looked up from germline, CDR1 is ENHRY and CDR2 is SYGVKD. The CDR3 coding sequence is TGTGCCATCAGTGAAGGTCCGCGCGGGGGCCCTCAAGAGACCCAGTACTTC. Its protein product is CAISEGPRGGPQETQYF.

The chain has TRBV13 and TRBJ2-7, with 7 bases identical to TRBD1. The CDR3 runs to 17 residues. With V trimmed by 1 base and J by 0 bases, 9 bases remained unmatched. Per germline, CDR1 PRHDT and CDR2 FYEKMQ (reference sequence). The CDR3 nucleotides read TGTGCCAGCAGCTTAGCCTCCAGGGGGATTGCCTCCTACGAGCAGTACTTC. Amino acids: CASSLASRGIASYEQYF.

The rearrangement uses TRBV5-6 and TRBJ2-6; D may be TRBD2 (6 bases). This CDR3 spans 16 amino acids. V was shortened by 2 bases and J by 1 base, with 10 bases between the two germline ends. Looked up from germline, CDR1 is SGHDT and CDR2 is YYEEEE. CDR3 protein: CASSLVGGSGANVLTF. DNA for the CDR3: TGTGCCAGCAGCTTAGTTGGAGGGTCTGGGGCCAACGTCCTGACTTTC.

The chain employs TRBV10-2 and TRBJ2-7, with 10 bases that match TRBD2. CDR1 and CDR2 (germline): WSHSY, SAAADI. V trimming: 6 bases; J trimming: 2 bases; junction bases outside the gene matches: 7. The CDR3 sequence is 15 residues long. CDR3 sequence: CASSERTSGTYEQYF. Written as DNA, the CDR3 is TGCGCCAGCAGCGAAAGGACTAGCGGAACCTACGAGCAGTACTTC.

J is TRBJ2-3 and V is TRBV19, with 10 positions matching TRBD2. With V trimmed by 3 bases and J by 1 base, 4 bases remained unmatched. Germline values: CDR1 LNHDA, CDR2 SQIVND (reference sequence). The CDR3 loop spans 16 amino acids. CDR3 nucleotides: TGTGCCAGTAGTATCCCCGGACTAGCGGGCACAGATACGCAGTATTTT. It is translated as CASSIPGLAGTDTQYF. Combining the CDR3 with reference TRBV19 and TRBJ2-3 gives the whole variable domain DGGITQSPKYLFRKEGQNVTLSCEQNLNHDAMYWYRQDPGQGLRLIYYSQIVNDFQKGDIAEGYSVSREKKESFPLTVTSAQKNPTAFYLCASSIPGLAGTDTQYFGPGTRLTVL.

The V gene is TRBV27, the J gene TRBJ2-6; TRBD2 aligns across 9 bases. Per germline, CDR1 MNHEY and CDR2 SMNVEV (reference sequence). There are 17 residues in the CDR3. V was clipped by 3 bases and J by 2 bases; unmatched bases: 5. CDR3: CASSFLAGGTGANVLTF. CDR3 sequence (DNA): TGTGCCAGCAGTTTCCTCGCGGGGGGGACTGGGGCCAACGTCCTGACTTTC.

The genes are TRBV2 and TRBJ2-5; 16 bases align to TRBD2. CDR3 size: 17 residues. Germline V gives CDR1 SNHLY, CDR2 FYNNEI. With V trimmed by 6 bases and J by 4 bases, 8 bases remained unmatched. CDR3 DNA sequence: TGTGCCAGCAGGGCCGGGACTAGCGGGAGGGCCGGAGAGACCCAGTACTTC. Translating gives CASRAGTSGRAGETQYF.

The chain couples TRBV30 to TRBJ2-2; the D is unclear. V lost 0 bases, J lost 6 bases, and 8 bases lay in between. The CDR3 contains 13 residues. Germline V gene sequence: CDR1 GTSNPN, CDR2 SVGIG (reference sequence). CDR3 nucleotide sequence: TGTGCCTGGAGTGTAACAGCCTCCGGGGAGCTGTTTTTT. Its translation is CAWSVTASGELFF.

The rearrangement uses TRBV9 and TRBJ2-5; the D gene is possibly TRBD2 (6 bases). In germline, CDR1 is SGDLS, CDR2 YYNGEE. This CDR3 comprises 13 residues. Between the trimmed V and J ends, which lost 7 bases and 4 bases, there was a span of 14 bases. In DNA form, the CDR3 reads TGTGCCAGCTCGCGACTAGGAGGAGAGACCCAGTACTTC. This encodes CASSRLGGETQYF.